A single sample is the source of the 16 T cell receptor beta chains below, sequenced in a study of T cell repertoires in cytomegalovirus infection. TCRdb recomputed calls from the reads with MiXCR, one row per CDR3 protein. The sample includes more than 650,000 distinct CDR3 sequences, 35% to 45% of them seen just once. Sequenced: PBMCs. The receptors stem from a human donor in good health (CMV status not recorded). Some clones in this sample may be carry-over from other donors' samples.

This chain links TRBV7-9 with TRBJ1-1; no clear D. This CDR3 contains 15 residues. In germline, CDR1 is SEHNR, CDR2 FQNEAQ (reference sequence). V gave up 1 base and J gave up 5 bases, with 14 bases separating them. The CDR3 here is CASSLDVGRRTEAFF. The CDR3 bases are TGTGCCAGCAGCTTAGATGTGGGTAGGAGAACTGAAGCTTTCTTT.

This chain links TRBV12-3 or TRBV12-4 with TRBJ1-2; no firm D call. The CDR3 loop spans 14 amino acids. The V end lost 3 bases, the J end lost 4 bases, and 12 bases lay between the germline ends. The CDR3 DNA is TGTGCCAGCAGTTTTACTACAGCGTTCTATGGCTACACCTTC. As protein: CASSFTTAFYGYTF.

The V and J genes are TRBV7-2 and TRBJ2-3; no clear D gene. The V and J ends lost 5 bases and 0 bases respectively, with 12 bases between them. Germline CDR1 and CDR2: SGHTA and FQGNSA. The CDR3 consists of 15 residues. Here the CDR3 DNA reads TGTGCCAGCAGCACAAATGGTGGGAGCACAGATACGCAGTATTTT. Its protein product is CASSTNGGSTDTQYF.

The count of this clonotype is one. At one end the junction does not follow the germline gene, possibly because of a read error. The chain joins TRBV7-2 to TRBJ2-7; D may be TRBD1 (5 bases). The CDR3 length is 15 residues. Germline values: CDR1 SGHTA, CDR2 FQGNSA. The DNA for the CDR3 is TGTGCCAGCGGCTTAGATCCAGGGCCGAGCTACGAGCAGTACTTC. It codes for CASGLDPGPSYEQYF.

The chain combines TRBV7-6 with TRBJ2-2; D is possibly TRBD2 (5 bases). V lost 2 bases and J 7 bases, leaving 11 bases between the germline ends. Germline lookup yields CDR1 SGHVS and CDR2 FNYEAQ. This CDR3 comprises 14 residues. The CDR3 DNA sequence: TGTGCCAGCAGCTTATCTCGGGGATACGGGGAGCTGTTTTTT. It translates to CASSLSRGYGELFF.

This clonotype was seen a handful of times. The V gene is TRBV6-1, the J gene TRBJ1-1; D is unclear. Germline V gene data show CDR1 as MNHNS and CDR2 as SASEGT. The CDR3 runs 12 residues. V lost 5 bases and J lost 11, with 15 bases in between. In DNA form, the CDR3 reads TGTGCCAGCAGTCAAGGAGGGTCATGGGCTTTCTTT. Translated: CASSQGGSWAFF.

The chain employs TRBV28 and TRBJ2-7, with D possibly being TRBD1 or TRBD2 (5 bases each). V was trimmed by 8 bases and J by 0 bases, leaving 14 bases between them. The CDR3 spans 14 residues. Germline CDR1 and CDR2: MDHEN and SYDVKM. The CDR3 sequence is CASPPPGRSYEQYF. In DNA form, the CDR3 reads TGTGCCAGCCCACCACCGGGACGCTCCTACGAGCAGTACTTC.

J is TRBJ1-1 and V is TRBV27; D is unresolved. Germline V gene lookup returns CDR1 MNHEY and CDR2 SMNVEV (reference sequence). Trimming cost V 2 bases and J 4 bases, with 14 bases left between them. This CDR3 is 15 amino acids long. CDR3 coding DNA: TGTGCCAGCAGTTTAAGGCGGGGAGAGGGCACTGAAGCTTTCTTT. Its protein is CASSLRRGEGTEAFF.

Remarks on this clonotype: A much larger clone sits a single nucleotide away, making a read error possible. Lacking the conserved final phenylalanine or tryptophan, this CDR3 likely reflects a read error. The chain's CDR3 is CASSFVAGEGYEQYY. The CDR3 DNA sequence: TGTGCCAGCAGCTTTGTGGCGGGAGAGGGCTACGAGCAGTACTAC. This chain uses TRBV5-5 with TRBJ2-7; TRBD2 agrees at 7 bases. Germline loops: CDR1 SGHKS, CDR2 YYEKEE (reference sequence). J lost 3 bases, V lost 2 bases, and 8 bases had no gene match. This CDR3 has 15 amino acids.

As DNA, the CDR3 is TGTGCCAGCGGGGCTAGCGGGGTCTACGAGCAGTACTTC. This encodes CASGASGVYEQYF. The V gene is TRBV6-1, the J gene TRBJ2-7; TRBD2 agrees at 9 bases. The CDR3 loop spans 13 amino acids. The germline V gene encodes CDR1 MNHNS and CDR2 SASEGT. With V trimmed by 8 bases and J by 3 bases, 5 bases remained unmatched.

This clonotype turned up a few times. This chain links TRBV19 with TRBJ2-1; TRBD2 aligns across 7 bases. V lost 8 bases to trimming and J lost 7 bases; unmatched junction nucleotides: 11. Germline loops: CDR1 LNHDA, CDR2 SQIVND (reference sequence). This CDR3 has 14 residues. This chain's CDR3 is CASGERGGRNEQFF. The DNA of the CDR3 is TGTGCCAGTGGGGAGCGGGGAGGTAGGAATGAGCAGTTCTTC.

The chain joins TRBV5-6 to TRBJ1-4, with 9 bases lining up with TRBD1. Germline loops: CDR1 SGHDT, CDR2 YYEEEE. The length of the CDR3 is 15 residues. V lost 2 bases, J lost 8 bases, and 7 bases stayed unmatched. This CDR3 reads CASSFGGTGREKLFF. In DNA, the CDR3 is TGTGCCAGCAGCTTTGGAGGGACAGGGAGGGAAAAACTGTTTTTT.

J is TRBJ2-7 and V is TRBV28, with 12 bases fitting TRBD1. Trimming took 2 bases from V and 6 from J; bases not matched to a gene: 5. This CDR3 comprises 15 residues. CDR1 is MDHEN, CDR2 SYDVKM, per germline. The chain's CDR3 is CASSLMGQGAVEQYF. CDR3 nucleotides: TGTGCCAGCAGTTTAATGGGACAGGGGGCTGTCGAGCAGTACTTC.

The chain recombines TRBV6-2 or TRBV6-3 with TRBJ2-2; 11 positions agree with TRBD2. J lost 3 bases, V lost 8 bases, and 2 bases had no gene match. The CDR3 runs 14 residues. Germline loops: CDR1 MNHEY, CDR2 SVGEGT. The CDR3 nucleotides read TGTGCCAGCGAACTAGCGGGAGACACCGGGGAGCTGTTTTTT. As protein: CASELAGDTGELFF.

This clonotype was counted only a few times. This sequence joins TRBV6-8 and TRBJ2-3; D may be TRBD1 (6 bases). The germline CDR1 and CDR2 sequences are MNHGY and SAAAGT. Trimming cost V 5 bases and J 2 bases, with 17 bases left between them. CDR3 length equals 16 residues. The chain's CDR3 is CASSMRSRTDTDTQYF. DNA of the CDR3: TGTGCCAGCAGTATGAGATCCAGGACAGACACAGATACGCAGTATTTT.

As to this clonotype: A much larger clonotype is one base distant, so this may be a read error. V is TRBV19 and J is TRBJ1-1; D is unresolved. The CDR3 covers 14 residues. Trimming pared 10 bases from V and 7 bases from J, leaving 22 bases between. CDR1 is LNHDA, CDR2 SQIVND, per germline (reference sequence). CDR3 nucleotide sequence: TGTGCCATTGGGTCCCCGACGTGGGGTTTTGAAGCTTTCTTT. Residues: CAIGSPTWGFEAFF.